This T cell receptor beta chain was observed in a study of blood T cell repertoires in COVID-19. The V end lost 0 bases, the J end lost 6 bases, and 6 bases lay between the germline ends. The CDR3 is 13 residues long. From germline, CDR1 is MGHRA and CDR2 YSYEKL. Authors' data handling: Amplification of reference gene primers was used by the study to estimate nucleated cell counts. Libraries were prepared by immunoSEQ multiplex PCR; TCRdb keeps only in-frame clonotypes and omits some of them. The V and J calls and clone size were taken over from that table, and D and trimming were inferred from the DNA. Here the sample spans around 95,000 clones, approximately 93% being singletons.

The chain recombines TRBV4-1 with TRBJ1-5; D uncertain. Sequenced: peripheral blood. The TCR was taken from a man aged 45-65 years with active COVID-19. This CDR3 reads CASSQDGLQPQHF. In DNA, the CDR3 is TGCGCCAGCAGCCAAGACGGTCTTCAGCCCCAGCATTTT.